Below are 25 T cell receptor beta chains sequenced from a single sample in a study of Ad26.COV2.S vaccination and SARS-CoV-2 variants. Specified treatment: around 19 received Ad26.COV2.S at low or high dose, single or two shots; 5 received placebo; per-sample allocation not given. Day 63 after the first injection of vaccine or placebo was the sampling time. Using immunoSEQ multiplex PCR, the repertoire was profiled, and TCRdb retains in-frame clones only, with some absent. This repertoire shows approximately 250,000 clones, roughly nine tenths found once; its top ten account for approximately 3%. The specimen was peripheral blood, collected in a trial of Ad26.COV2.S vaccine versus placebo. The receptors here all came from a person aged 18-65 years who received the Ad26.COV2.S COVID-19 vaccine or a placebo.

V and J are TRBV3-1 (or the pseudogene TRBV3-2) and TRBJ1-1; no reliable D call. Per the germline V gene, CDR1 is LGHDT and CDR2 is YNNKEL (reference sequence). V lost 3 bases, J lost 8 bases, and 13 bases lay in between. CDR3 size: 13 residues. CDR3 amino acids: CASSQGLVGEAFF. Written as DNA, the CDR3 is TGTGCCAGCAGCCAGGGTTTGGTCGGGGAAGCTTTCTTT.

This clone was observed a single time. The rearrangement links TRBV9 to TRBJ2-1, with TRBD2 as a possible D gene (5 bases). The V gene's germline CDR1 is SGDLS and CDR2 YYNGEE. The CDR3 extends over 13 amino acids. V was trimmed by 1 base and J by 9 bases, leaving 11 bases between them. The DNA of the CDR3 is TGTGCCAGCAGCGTATACGACGCGGGTGAGCAGTTCTTC. Translated, it gives CASSVYDAGEQFF.

V gene TRBV7-3 combines with J gene TRBJ2-7; either TRBD1 or TRBD2 may supply D (7 bases each). CDR3 length: 15 residues. Germline loops: CDR1 SGHTA, CDR2 FQGTGA. Trimming cost V 5 bases and J 0 bases, with 14 bases left between them. The CDR3 protein is CASSPQGGPSYEQYF. The CDR3 bases are TGTGCCAGCAGCCCCCAGGGGGGGCCCTCCTACGAGCAGTACTTC.

The chain employs TRBV5-6 and TRBJ2-5; D is possibly TRBD2 (5 bases). This CDR3 spans 15 amino acids. V lost 1 base and J 3 bases, leaving 13 bases between the germline ends. The V gene's germline CDR1 is SGHDT and CDR2 YYEEEE. Here the CDR3 reads CASSLLLEEEETQYF. The CDR3 nucleotides are TGTGCCAGCAGCTTGTTGTTGGAGGAGGAAGAGACCCAGTACTTC.

The rearrangement links TRBV5-6 to TRBJ1-2; 9 bases align to TRBD1. Per the germline V gene, CDR1 is SGHDT and CDR2 is YYEEEE. With 4 bases clipped from V and 6 bases from J, the junction kept 7 bases outside the gene matches. The CDR3 has 14 amino acids. CDR3 in DNA: TGTGCCAGCAGCCGGGACAGGGTGTACGATGGCTACACCTTC. Translated, it gives CASSRDRVYDGYTF. The complete variable domain, with remaining parts taken from reference TRBV5-6 and TRBJ1-2, reads DAGVTQSPTHLIKTRGQQVTLRCSPKSGHDTVSWYQQALGQGPQFIFQYYEEEERQRGNFPDRFSGHQFPNYSSELNVNALLLGDSALYLCASSRDRVYDGYTFGSGTRLTVV.

V and J are TRBV5-4 and TRBJ1-2, with 7 bases matching TRBD1. Germline CDR1 and CDR2: SGHNT and YYREEE (reference sequence). Trimming took 4 bases from V and 3 from J; bases not matched to a gene: 12. CDR3 length: 16 amino acids. DNA of the CDR3: TGTGCCAGCAGCGAACCTCTCGGAACAGGGGACTATGGCTACACCTTC. It codes for CASSEPLGTGDYGYTF.

This clone was found a few times. The chain combines TRBV4-1 with TRBJ1-6; a weak D match, TRBD1 (5 bases). CDR3 size: 17 residues. The V gene's germline CDR1 is MGHRA and CDR2 YSYEKL. V lost 1 base and J lost 6, with 16 bases in between. The CDR3 region is CASSQGRQGLFNSPLHF. DNA for the CDR3: TGCGCCAGCAGCCAAGGTCGTCAGGGCCTCTTTAATTCACCCCTCCACTTT.

The chain recombines TRBV6-5 with TRBJ2-7; possible D gene TRBD2, 6 bases. V was cut by 0 bases and J by 3 bases, with 12 bases left in between. This CDR3 has 15 residues. Germline V gives CDR1 MNHEY, CDR2 SVGAGI. This CDR3 reads CASSYSSGVNYEQYF. The DNA for the CDR3 is TGTGCCAGCAGTTACTCATCGGGGGTAAACTACGAGCAGTACTTC.

V usage is TRBV7-9 and J usage is TRBJ1-4; TRBD1 matches 9 bases. Germline V gives CDR1 SEHNR, CDR2 FQNEAQ (reference sequence). This CDR3 is built from 15 residues. J gave up 7 bases and V 1 base, and 4 bases lay outside the gene matches. CDR3 bases: TGTGCCAGCAGCTTAGGGGACAGGGATGGTGAAAAACTGTTTTTT. Translated, it gives CASSLGDRDGEKLFF.

This clone was counted a single time. The rearrangement links TRBV19 to TRBJ1-2; 12 nucleotides align to TRBD1. CDR3 length equals 17 residues. The germline V gene has CDR1 LNHDA and CDR2 SQIVND (reference sequence). With 4 bases clipped from V and 3 bases from J, the junction kept 9 bases outside the gene matches. For the CDR3, the DNA is TGTGCCAGTAGTAGCCGGGACAGGGGGCTGAGGGACTATGGCTACACCTTC. It translates to CASSSRDRGLRDYGYTF.

The CDR3: CASSQDSNTGELFF. The CDR3 nucleotides read TGTGCCAGCAGCCAAGACAGCAACACCGGGGAGCTGTTTTTT. This chain joins TRBV14 and TRBJ2-2; D ambiguous. Looked up from germline, CDR1 is SGHDN and CDR2 is FVKESK. The germline V and J ends were trimmed by 0 bases and 2 bases, with 4 bases remaining between them. The CDR3 is 14 amino acids.

J is TRBJ2-3 and V is TRBV6-5; D perhaps matches TRBD1 (6 bases). Trimming left V 4 bases short and J 4 bases short, with 15 bases between. The germline V gene encodes CDR1 MNHEY and CDR2 SVGAGI. The length of the CDR3 is 15 residues. CDR3 in amino acids: CASSWGRGEADTQYF. CDR3 in DNA: TGTGCCAGCAGTTGGGGCAGGGGAGAGGCAGATACGCAGTATTTT.

The gene calls are TRBV25-1 and TRBJ1-4; D is perhaps TRBD1 (6 bases). Trimming pared 8 bases from V and 5 bases from J, leaving 9 bases between. Germline assignment: CDR1 MGHDK and CDR2 SYGVNS. The CDR3 is made up of 12 amino acids. The CDR3 is CASRDRNEKLFF. The CDR3 DNA is TGTGCCAGCCGAGACAGGAATGAAAAACTGTTTTTT. Using reference TRBV25-1 and TRBJ1-4 for the parts outside the CDR3, the full variable domain is EADIYQTPRYLVIGTGKKITLECSQTMGHDKMYWYQQDPGMELHLIHYSYGVNSTEKGDLSSESTVSRIRTEHFPLTLESARPSHTSQYLCASRDRNEKLFFGSGTQLSVL.

The table lists this clone with a few counts. This chain links TRBV2 with TRBJ1-1; TRBD1 might be the D (6 bases). From germline, CDR1 is SNHLY and CDR2 FYNNEI. Trimming removed 7 bases from V and 5 bases from J, with 17 bases in between. CDR3 size: 14 residues. The CDR3 DNA follows: TGTGCCAGCATGGGGGGGCCTGTGAGAACTGAAGCTTTCTTT. As protein: CASMGGPVRTEAFF.

The chain has TRBV12-3 or TRBV12-4 and TRBJ2-1; possibly TRBD1 or TRBD2 for D (5 bases each). Trimming shortened V by 10 bases and J by 15 bases, and 19 bases separated the two germline ends. CDR3 size: 11 residues. CDR3 sequence reads: CATGTAAGSFF. The CDR3 DNA is TGTGCCACTGGGACGGCCGCCGGTTCGTTCTTC.

V is TRBV9 and J is TRBJ1-5; TRBD1 agrees at 7 bases. Looked up from germline, CDR1 is SGDLS and CDR2 is YYNGEE. With V trimmed by 3 bases and J by 5 bases, 8 bases remained unmatched. The CDR3 totals 15 residues. CDR3 sequence (DNA): TGTGCCAGCAGCGCCTACGACAGGGAGGATCAGCCCCAGCATTTT. It encodes CASSAYDREDQPQHF. Drawing the rest from reference TRBV9 and TRBJ1-5, the complete variable domain is DSGVTQTPKHLITATGQRVTLRCSPRSGDLSVYWYQQSLDQGLQFLIQYYNGEERAKGNILERFSAQQFPDLHSELNLSSLELGDSALYFCASSAYDREDQPQHFGDGTRLSIL.

The chain joins TRBV30 to TRBJ1-1, with D unresolved. V lost 3 bases, J lost 3 bases, and 11 bases lay in between. The germline CDR1 and CDR2 sequences are GTSNPN and SVGIG (reference sequence). This CDR3 is 13 amino acids long. The CDR3 protein is CAWSEGSHTEAFF. For the CDR3, the DNA is TGTGCCTGGAGCGAAGGTAGTCACACTGAAGCTTTCTTT.

The V call is TRBV11-2, the J call TRBJ2-1; D not resolved. There are 11 residues in the CDR3. Germline V gene lookup returns CDR1 SGHAT and CDR2 FQNNGV. Trimming removed 6 bases from V and 10 bases from J, with 10 bases in between. The CDR3 DNA is TGTGCCAGCAGTCCCCAAATGGAGCAGTTCTTC. It specifies CASSPQMEQFF. Filled out from reference TRBV11-2 and TRBJ2-1, the complete variable domain reads EAGVAQSPRYKIIEKRQSVAFWCNPISGHATLYWYQQILGQGPKLLIQFQNNGVVDDSQLPKDRFSAERLKGVDSTLKIQPAKLEDSAVYLCASSPQMEQFFGPGTRLTVL.

The CDR3 spells CASSYLSENNEQFF. DNA of the CDR3: TGTGCCAGCAGTTACCTGTCGGAGAACAATGAGCAGTTCTTC. J is TRBJ2-1 and V is TRBV6-2 or TRBV6-3; the D is unclear. This CDR3 has 14 residues. CDR1 and CDR2 (germline): MNHEY, SVGEGT. V lost 2 bases to trimming and J lost 5 bases, with 10 bases between them.

This clone was seen once. The rearrangement uses TRBV5-1 and TRBJ2-5; TRBD1 matches at 12 bases. Germline lookup yields CDR1 SGHRS and CDR2 YFSETQ. This CDR3 region has 18 residues. V dropped 4 bases and J dropped 5; count of bases not matched to a gene: 15. The chain's CDR3 is CASSGLDRDRGRSETQYF. The CDR3 DNA reads as TGCGCCAGCAGCGGGCTAGACCGGGACAGGGGGCGATCGGAGACCCAGTACTTC.

The rearrangement links TRBV20-1 to TRBJ2-2, with D unclear. V was pared by 3 bases and J by 9 bases, with 8 bases between. In germline, CDR1 is DFQATT, CDR2 SNEGSKA (reference sequence). The CDR3 runs to 11 residues. In DNA form, the CDR3 reads TGCAGTGCTAGGAGTGGTAGGGAGCTGTTTTTT. Its protein product is CSARSGRELFF.

The chain carries TRBV7-2 and TRBJ2-2; D might be TRBD2 (5 bases). V was trimmed by 3 bases and J by 0 bases, leaving 11 bases between them. This CDR3 has 16 residues. Germline CDR1 reads SGHTA; CDR2 reads FQGNSA. The CDR3: CASSFYAGANTGELFF. The CDR3 bases are TGTGCCAGCAGCTTTTACGCGGGCGCGAACACCGGGGAGCTGTTTTTT.

The rearrangement joins TRBV3-1 (or the pseudogene TRBV3-2) to TRBJ2-7, with 9 nucleotides matching TRBD1. V dropped 0 bases and J dropped 6; count of bases not matched to a gene: 9. The germline gives CDR1 LGHDT, CDR2 YNNKEL (reference sequence). The CDR3 is 16 amino acids. In DNA, the CDR3 is TGTGCCAGCAGCCAAGATTTGAGAACAGGGGGCTTCGAGCAGTACTTC. Amino acid sequence: CASSQDLRTGGFEQYF.

The chain links TRBV27 to TRBJ2-3; D is uncertain. V dropped 5 bases and J dropped 2 bases, with 8 bases sitting between them. Germline V gives CDR1 MNHEY, CDR2 SMNVEV (reference sequence). The CDR3 consists of 13 residues. CDR3 region: CASSNLATDTQYF. Written as DNA, the CDR3 is TGTGCCAGCAGTAACCTGGCCACAGATACGCAGTATTTT.

This chain joins TRBV7-3 and TRBJ2-2; 11 bases fit TRBD1. V dropped 4 bases and J dropped 5; count of bases not matched to a gene: 3. From germline, CDR1 is SGHTA and CDR2 FQGTGA. This CDR3 region has 15 residues. CDR3 loop: CASSSRDRGTGELFF. Written as DNA, the CDR3 is TGTGCCAGCAGCTCCCGGGACAGGGGGACCGGGGAGCTGTTTTTT.